This TCR beta chain is drawn from a study of blood T cell repertoires in COVID-19. Germline V lookup: CDR1 MDHEN, CDR2 SYDVKM. V lost 6 bases and J lost 4, with 13 bases in between. The CDR3 covers 14 residues. TCRdb keeps only in-frame clones here, not all; method: immunoSEQ multiplex PCR. The sample lists a few hundred thousand clones, approximately 92% seen once, with approximately 3.4% in the top ten. The sequencing sample was made of PBMCs or T cells enriched from blood (not recorded which). The chain recombines TRBV28 with TRBJ1-5; D possibly corresponds to TRBD1 (6 bases). This TCR was recovered from a woman aged 18-30 years in a cohort exposed to, infected with or recovered from COVID-19 (not recorded which). The CDR3 region has the DNA TGTGCCAGCAGGGGAGGGGGTGGGAATCAGCCCCAGCATTTT. Amino acids: CASRGGGGNQPQHF.